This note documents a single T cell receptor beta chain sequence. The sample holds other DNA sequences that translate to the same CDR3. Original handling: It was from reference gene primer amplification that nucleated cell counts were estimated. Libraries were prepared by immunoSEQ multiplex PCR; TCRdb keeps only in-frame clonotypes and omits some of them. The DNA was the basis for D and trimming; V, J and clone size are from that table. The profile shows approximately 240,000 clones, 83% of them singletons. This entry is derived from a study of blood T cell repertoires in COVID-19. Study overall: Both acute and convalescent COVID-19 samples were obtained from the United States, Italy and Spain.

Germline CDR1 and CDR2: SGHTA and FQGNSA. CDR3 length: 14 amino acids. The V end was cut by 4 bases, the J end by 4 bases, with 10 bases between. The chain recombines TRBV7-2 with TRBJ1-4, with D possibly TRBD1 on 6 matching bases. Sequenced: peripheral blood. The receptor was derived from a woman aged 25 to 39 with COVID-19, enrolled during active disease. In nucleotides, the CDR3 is TGTGCCAGCAGCTCGGACAGAGTTAATGAAAAACTGTTTTTT. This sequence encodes CASSSDRVNEKLFF.